The next 28 T cell receptor beta chains were all read from a single sample in a study of shared clonotypes between healthy human individuals. The assay was immunoSEQ multiplex PCR, and TCRdb's table has in-frame clones only and misses some. The sample lists 640,000 or so clones; around 72% were seen once. Specimen: memory CD4+ T cells sorted from blood. Subset defined: CD45RA-negative fraction. The receptors here all came from a woman between 25 and 40 years old in good health.

This chain links TRBV11-2 with TRBJ1-2; tentative D call: TRBD1 (6 bases). CDR1 is SGHAT and CDR2 is FQNNGV in the germline V gene. This CDR3 has 14 residues. V was trimmed by 5 bases and J by 7 bases, leaving 17 bases between them. The CDR3 bases are TGTGCCAGCAGCCCTTGGACAGATTCCTCTGGCTACACCTTC. This gives the protein CASSPWTDSSGYTF.

For the CDR3, the DNA is TGTGCCAGCAGCTTAGTGGGTAGCGGGAGCGATACGCAGTATTTT. Protein: CASSLVGSGSDTQYF. The genes are TRBV11-2 and TRBJ2-3, with TRBD2 matching 9 bases. CDR1 and CDR2 (germline): SGHAT, FQNNGV. Losses at the gene ends were 1 base for V and 6 bases for J; bases not matched to a gene: 5. This CDR3 is built from 15 residues.

This rearrangement joins TRBV2 to TRBJ1-5, with D perhaps matching TRBD1 (6 bases). Per germline, CDR1 SNHLY and CDR2 FYNNEI. V lost 2 bases, J lost 6 bases, and 14 bases lay in between. The CDR3 covers 15 residues. This CDR3 reads CASSESGGGGQPQHF. The CDR3 nucleotides read TGTGCCAGCAGTGAATCAGGCGGAGGGGGTCAGCCCCAGCATTTT.

This sequence joins TRBV14 and TRBJ1-2; no firm D call. This CDR3 has 13 residues. V lost 5 bases, J lost 0 bases, and 7 bases lay in between. Germline assignment: CDR1 SGHDN and CDR2 FVKESK. The CDR3 sequence: CASSFTANYGYTF. CDR3 sequence (DNA): TGTGCCAGCAGCTTCACAGCTAACTATGGCTACACCTTC.

The CDR3 protein is CASSLTSAYEQYF. DNA for the CDR3: TGTGCCAGCAGCTTGACTAGCGCCTACGAGCAGTACTTC. J is TRBJ2-7 and V is TRBV5-6, with 7 positions matching TRBD2. CDR3 length: 13 amino acids. Trimming took 1 base from V and 2 from J; bases not matched to a gene: 0. The germline V gene has CDR1 SGHDT and CDR2 YYEEEE. Full variable domain (missing parts from reference TRBV5-6 and TRBJ2-7): DAGVTQSPTHLIKTRGQQVTLRCSPKSGHDTVSWYQQALGQGPQFIFQYYEEEERQRGNFPDRFSGHQFPNYSSELNVNALLLGDSALYLCASSLTSAYEQYFGPGTRLTVT.

This clone was seen a few times. The chain combines TRBV5-1 with TRBJ2-5, with 8 bases identical to TRBD1. The CDR3 extends over 13 amino acids. Germline CDR1 SGHRS, CDR2 YFSETQ. With V trimmed by 2 bases and J by 5 bases, 2 bases remained unmatched. The CDR3 nucleotides read TGCGCCAGCAGCTTCCGGGACAGGGAGACCCAGTACTTC. Protein sequence: CASSFRDRETQYF.

The V gene is TRBV9, the J gene TRBJ2-3, with D perhaps assigned TRBD1 or TRBD2 (5 bases each). CDR1 is SGDLS and CDR2 is YYNGEE in the germline V gene. CDR3 length: 14 residues. V lost 4 bases, J lost 5 bases, and 14 bases lay in between. The CDR3 region has the DNA TGTGCCAGCAGCAAGAGGGGCCAGGAAGATACGCAGTATTTT. It codes for CASSKRGQEDTQYF.

The J gene is TRBJ1-2, the V gene TRBV7-2; D unresolved. Trimming pared 5 bases from V and 6 bases from J, leaving 16 bases between. Germline V lookup: CDR1 SGHTA, CDR2 FQGNSA. This CDR3 is built from 14 residues. The CDR3 nucleotides are TGTGCCAGCAGCGTACCCGCCTTGTATAATGGCTACACCTTC. As protein: CASSVPALYNGYTF.

The chain recombines TRBV4-1 with TRBJ2-4; D is ambiguous. The ends were cut back, 9 bases at V and 1 base at J, with 10 bases in the middle. This CDR3 region has 13 residues. Germline V CDR1 and CDR2: MGHRA, YSYEKL. CDR3 nucleotides: TGCGCCAGTAAGGACCCGGCCAAAAACATTCAGTACTTC. It codes for CASKDPAKNIQYF.

The chain combines TRBV5-1 with TRBJ2-5; 9 positions match TRBD1. This CDR3 has 16 amino acids. The trim removed 0 bases at V and 5 bases at J, leaving 8 bases unmatched. Germline CDR1 is SGHRS and CDR2 is YFSETQ. The CDR3 nucleotides read TGCGCCAGCAGCTTGGTACAGGGGGCGTCGGTGGAGACCCAGTACTTC. Amino acid sequence: CASSLVQGASVETQYF.

The CDR3 spells CASSRQGREQFF. The CDR3 DNA sequence: TGTGCCAGCAGCCGACAGGGGCGGGAGCAGTTCTTC. The V and J genes are TRBV28 and TRBJ2-1, with 8 nucleotides matching TRBD1. This CDR3 is built from 12 residues. Per the germline V gene, CDR1 is MDHEN and CDR2 is SYDVKM. Trimming took 6 bases from V and 10 from J; bases not matched to a gene: 5.

This clone occurred once. The V call is TRBV25-1, the J call TRBJ2-7, with D possibly matching TRBD2 (5 bases). Trimming took off 4 bases at V and 2 bases at J, with 15 bases between the two ends. CDR1 is MGHDK and CDR2 is SYGVNS in the germline V gene. There are 15 residues in the CDR3. CDR3 nucleotides: TGTGCCAGCAGTGGGGAGCCGGTAACCACCTACGAGCAGTACTTC. It translates to CASSGEPVTTYEQYF.

The chain combines TRBV7-9 with TRBJ1-3; 7 bases fit TRBD1. The CDR3 length is 14 residues. Germline CDR1 and CDR2: SEHNR and FQNEAQ (reference sequence). V trimming: 5 bases; J trimming: 4 bases; junction bases outside the gene matches: 5. The CDR3: CASSTTGIGNTIYF. The CDR3, as DNA: TGTGCCAGCAGCACGACAGGGATAGGAAACACCATATATTTT.

This clone was found once. This rearrangement joins TRBV5-1 to TRBJ2-7, with 9 bases aligning to TRBD1. Germline V gives CDR1 SGHRS, CDR2 YFSETQ. This CDR3 has 19 amino acids. Trimming removed 1 base from V and 1 base from J; junction bases left unmatched: 15. DNA of the CDR3: TGCGCCAGCAGCTTGCTTTCTCCCGGGACAGGGATCAAATCCTACGAGCAGTACTTC. This sequence encodes CASSLLSPGTGIKSYEQYF.

In its sample, this clone was seen a few times. The V gene is TRBV14, the J gene TRBJ1-1, with a tentative D call TRBD1 (6 bases). CDR1 and CDR2 from the germline V gene are SGHDN and FVKESK. CDR3 length: 14 amino acids. The V and J ends lost 5 bases and 5 bases respectively, with 15 bases between them. CDR3 coding DNA: TGTGCCAGCAGCATCCAAACAGGGCTGACTGAAGCTTTCTTT. Translation gives CASSIQTGLTEAFF.

This clone was found a few times. The V and J genes are TRBV5-6 and TRBJ2-7, with TRBD2 matching over 8 bases. The CDR3 has 15 amino acids. Germline CDR1 reads SGHDT; CDR2 reads YYEEEE. The trim removed 4 bases at V and 6 bases at J, leaving 12 bases unmatched. CDR3 nucleotides: TGTGCCAGCAGCGGACACGCCGGGACTAGAGTCGAGCAGTACTTC. Encoded protein: CASSGHAGTRVEQYF.

The V call is TRBV6-5, the J call TRBJ2-3, with D maybe TRBD2 (6 bases). The length of the CDR3 is 11 residues. Germline CDR1 is MNHEY and CDR2 is SVGAGI. The CDR3 DNA sequence: TGTGCAACACAGCGGGTAGATACGCAGTATTTT. Amino acid sequence: CATQRVDTQYF.

The chain is built from TRBV19 and TRBJ2-3; D call uncertain. V was cut by 0 bases and J by 5 bases, with 6 bases left in between. CDR3 length equals 13 residues. Germline V lookup: CDR1 LNHDA, CDR2 SQIVND (reference sequence). The CDR3 reads CASSIDGRDTQYF. The DNA for the CDR3 is TGTGCCAGTAGTATAGATGGCCGAGATACGCAGTATTTT. Filled out from reference TRBV19 and TRBJ2-3, the complete variable domain reads DGGITQSPKYLFRKEGQNVTLSCEQNLNHDAMYWYRQDPGQGLRLIYYSQIVNDFQKGDIAEGYSVSREKKESFPLTVTSAQKNPTAFYLCASSIDGRDTQYFGPGTRLTVL.

The chain couples TRBV9 to TRBJ2-3, with D maybe TRBD2 (5 bases). This CDR3 has 15 residues. The V end lost 1 base, the J end lost 5 bases, and 14 bases lay between the germline ends. Germline CDR1 SGDLS, CDR2 YYNGEE. CDR3: CASSVLEGLGDTQYF. The CDR3 coding sequence is TGTGCCAGCAGCGTACTAGAGGGCCTTGGAGATACGCAGTATTTT.

This chain uses TRBV15 with TRBJ2-7; tentatively, D is TRBD2 (5 bases). The CDR3 totals 15 residues. Trimming took off 0 bases at V and 2 bases at J, with 11 bases between the two ends. The germline CDR1 and CDR2 sequences are LNHNV and YYDKDF (reference sequence). The CDR3 loop reads CATSRDMGVTYEQYF. CDR3 in DNA: TGTGCCACCAGCAGAGATATGGGAGTTACCTACGAGCAGTACTTC.

J is TRBJ1-2 and V is TRBV14, with D possibly TRBD1 on 6 matching bases. The germline gives CDR1 SGHDN, CDR2 FVKESK. The CDR3 covers 16 residues. V was cut by 4 bases and J by 4 bases, with 19 bases left in between. The CDR3 nucleotides are TGTGCCAGCAGCCGGTCGGGCACAGGGATCCTCTATGGCTACACCTTC. Residues: CASSRSGTGILYGYTF.

This clone appeared many times. This chain connects TRBV19 to TRBJ2-1, with D possibly matching TRBD2 (5 bases). Germline CDR1 is LNHDA and CDR2 is SQIVND (reference sequence). V was clipped by 6 bases and J by 2 bases, with 17 bases between them. The CDR3 totals 16 residues. CDR3: CASSKQHSSAYNEQFF. The CDR3 DNA is TGTGCCAGTAGCAAACAGCATAGTAGCGCCTACAATGAGCAGTTCTTC.

The chain uses TRBV28 and TRBJ2-4; the match to TRBD1 covers 9 bases. V lost 4 bases, J lost 11 bases, and 9 bases stayed unmatched. The germline V gene has CDR1 MDHEN and CDR2 SYDVKM. The CDR3 length is 14 residues. The CDR3 region is CASSSQIDRGVQYF. Written as DNA, the CDR3 is TGTGCCAGCAGTTCACAGATTGACAGGGGGGTTCAGTACTTC.

The rearrangement joins TRBV11-2 to TRBJ1-3; D unresolved. The CDR3 is 15 amino acids. Trimming took 1 base from V and 0 from J, leaving 7 bases between them. In germline, CDR1 is SGHAT, CDR2 FQNNGV. CDR3 sequence reads: CASSLGPASGNTIYF. For the CDR3, the DNA is TGTGCCAGCAGCTTAGGGCCAGCCTCTGGAAACACCATATATTTT.

J is TRBJ1-2 and V is TRBV27; 11 bases map to TRBD1. V lost 6 bases, J lost 4 bases, and 7 bases stayed unmatched. Per the germline V gene, CDR1 is MNHEY and CDR2 is SMNVEV (reference sequence). The CDR3 sequence is 15 residues long. In DNA form, the CDR3 reads TGTGCCAGCAGACGCACCGGGACAGGGGGCTATGGCTACACCTTC. Translated: CASRRTGTGGYGYTF.

The chain uses TRBV10-3 and TRBJ1-3; 9 bases are a match to TRBD1. The V gene end was trimmed by 5 bases and the J gene end by 2 bases; junction bases not matched to a gene: 1. The germline V gene has CDR1 ENHRY and CDR2 SYGVKD. The length of the CDR3 is 14 residues. The CDR3 DNA follows: TGTGCCATCAGTAACAGGGGGCCTGGAAACACCATATATTTT. Residues: CAISNRGPGNTIYF.

This clone has only a few counts. The chain has TRBV29-1 and TRBJ2-7; 8 positions agree with TRBD2. J lost 5 bases, V lost 0 bases, and 6 bases had no gene match. The CDR3 is made up of 14 amino acids. Germline V gives CDR1 SQVTM, CDR2 ANQGSEA. The CDR3 DNA sequence: TGCAGCGTTGAAGATCTTCGGCGGGGGGACGAGCAGTACTTC. It yields the protein CSVEDLRRGDEQYF.

The CDR3 loop reads CASSLLRGSGVEQFF. The CDR3 DNA sequence: TGTGCCAGCAGTTTATTGCGGGGGTCGGGCGTTGAGCAGTTCTTC. The rearrangement joins TRBV28 to TRBJ2-1, with 7 positions matching TRBD2. CDR1 is MDHEN and CDR2 is SYDVKM in the germline V gene. The CDR3 is 15 residues long. Trimming at V came to 1 base and at J to 9 bases, leaving 9 bases not matched to a gene.